The text below deals with one T cell receptor (beta chain). Its cognate antigen is unknown. In germline, CDR1 is MGHRA, CDR2 YSYEKL. The V end lost 5 bases, the J end lost 1 base, and 12 bases lay between the germline ends. CDR3 length: 15 amino acids. Data came from immunoSEQ multiplex PCR; TCRdb stores just in-frame clones and leaves some out. The table records over 25,000 clones, almost 80% of them present only once. The sample belongs to a study of a mutant IDH1 vaccine in newly diagnosed glioma. Broader study findings: Immune responses induced by vaccination arose in approximately 92% of the patients.

Time point specified: week 35, safety follow-up. Every single dose of the vaccine, 300 ug of mutant IDH1 20-mer peptide, came with topical imiquimod. The clonotype comes from a woman under 40 with glioma. Some clones in this sample may be carry-over from other donors' samples. This specimen consisted of PBMCs, obtained from a glioma patient whose treatment included an IDH1 peptide vaccine. The chain employs TRBV4-1 and TRBJ2-4; D perhaps matches TRBD1 (5 bases). This chain's CDR3 is CASSSRGAAKNIQYF. CDR3 DNA sequence: TGCGCCAGCAGCTCAAGGGGTGCTGCCAAAAACATTCAGTACTTC.